This entry lists 27 T cell receptor beta chains sequenced from one sample in a study of cytomegalovirus exposure and HLA in healthy donors. The PCR ran on 60 Vbeta and 13 Jbeta primers. TCRdb's copy holds only in-frame clones and misses some; the assay was immunoSEQ multiplex PCR. The sample comprises more than 100,000 clones, 79% of which are singletons, and around 0.99% rests with the top ten. The sample consisted of PBMCs. The receptors shown here come from a male donor in good health and CMV-seronegative.

The rearrangement links TRBV11-3 to TRBJ2-6; D is perhaps TRBD1 (5 bases). The V and J ends lost 4 bases and 4 bases respectively, with 11 bases between them. Germline CDR1 and CDR2: SGHNT and YENEEA. The CDR3 runs to 15 residues. The CDR3 sequence: CASSSQGSGANVLTF. The CDR3 DNA is TGTGCCAGCAGCTCCCAGGGCTCCGGGGCCAACGTCCTGACTTTC.

The V gene is TRBV5-4, the J gene TRBJ2-2, with no clear D. V lost 1 base, J lost 1 base, and 2 bases lay in between. The CDR3 is 13 residues long. Germline-derived CDR1 and CDR2 are SGHNT and YYREEE (reference sequence). The CDR3, as DNA: TGTGCCAGCAGCTTGCAGAACACCGGGGAGCTGTTTTTT. It yields the protein CASSLQNTGELFF.

The chain combines TRBV30 with TRBJ2-3, with 10 bases matching TRBD2. This CDR3 comprises 16 residues. J was trimmed by 1 base and V by 1 base; bases with no gene match: 5. Germline assignment: CDR1 GTSNPN and CDR2 SVGIG (reference sequence). The CDR3 DNA is TGTGCCTGGAGTGCCCTAGCGGGGGCCCGCACAGATACGCAGTATTTT. It codes for CAWSALAGARTDTQYF.

This clone is a singleton in its sample. The rearrangement uses TRBV29-1 and TRBJ2-1; possible D gene TRBD2, 7 bases. CDR1 SQVTM and CDR2 ANQGSEA come from the germline V gene. The CDR3 is 17 residues long. Trimming pared 7 bases from V and 0 bases from J, leaving 22 bases between. CDR3 loop: CSARAQGRAGSYNEQFF. The CDR3 DNA reads as TGCAGCGCCAGAGCTCAGGGGAGGGCGGGCTCCTACAATGAGCAGTTCTTC.

The chain combines TRBV12-1 with TRBJ2-5; TRBD2, the D gene given by the table, was not confirmed from the DNA. TRBV12-1 is designated a pseudogene. This CDR3 spans 19 amino acids. DNA of the CDR3: TGTGCCAGCAGCTTCGACGGAGGAGGGGCGGGGGGGCACCAAGAGACCCAGTACTTC. Its protein product is CASSFDGGGAGGHQETQYF.

CDR3 in amino acids: CASSQLGGGNQPQHF. The CDR3 DNA is TGTGCCAGCAGCCAATTGGGAGGGGGCAATCAGCCCCAGCATTTT. The chain links TRBV16 to TRBJ1-5; a weak D match, TRBD1 (5 bases). Trimming stripped 1 base from V and 2 bases from J, with 9 bases between. From germline, CDR1 is KGHSY and CDR2 FQNENV. The CDR3 is 15 amino acids.

This clone was seen a few times. The chain uses TRBV29-1 and TRBJ1-1, with 9 nucleotides matching TRBD1. Germline V gives CDR1 SQVTM, CDR2 ANQGSEA. The CDR3 contains 12 residues. V was pared by 7 bases and J by 1 base, with 1 base of the junction left unmatched. CDR3 sequence: CSGDRANTEAFF. CDR3 nucleotides: TGCAGCGGGGACAGGGCGAACACTGAAGCTTTCTTT.

This clone occurred a few times. V is TRBV4-1 and J is TRBJ1-2, with 7 bases fitting TRBD1. CDR3 length: 14 residues. CDR1 and CDR2 (germline): MGHRA, YSYEKL. J was trimmed by 4 bases and V by 1 base; bases with no gene match: 3. The CDR3 sequence is CASSQVPGGYGYTF. The CDR3 DNA is TGCGCCAGCAGCCAAGTTCCAGGGGGCTATGGCTACACCTTC.

The genes are TRBV19 and TRBJ1-5; TRBD1 aligns across 9 bases. The CDR3 consists of 16 residues. Germline V gives CDR1 LNHDA, CDR2 SQIVND (reference sequence). Trimming at V came to 8 bases and at J to 6 bases, leaving 14 bases not matched to a gene. The CDR3 is CASCSGVGTGPQPQHF. CDR3 DNA sequence: TGTGCCAGTTGTTCGGGAGTGGGGACAGGGCCTCAGCCCCAGCATTTT.

The DNA for the CDR3 is TGTGCCAGCTCACCCACAGGGAGTACCAAAAACATTCAGTACTTC. Its protein is CASSPTGSTKNIQYF. V gene TRBV18 combines with J gene TRBJ2-4; possible D gene TRBD1, 6 bases. This CDR3 comprises 15 residues. V was clipped by 3 bases and J by 2 bases, with 11 bases between them. Germline V gene data show CDR1 as KGHSH and CDR2 as LQKENI. Filled out from reference TRBV18 and TRBJ2-4, the complete variable domain reads NAGVMQNPRHLVRRRGQEARLRCSPMKGHSHVYWYRQLPEEGLKFMVYLQKENIIDESGMPKERFSAEFPKEGPSILRIQQVVRGDSAAYFCASSPTGSTKNIQYFGAGTRLSVL.

The gene calls are TRBV10-3 and TRBJ2-1, with a possible D match to TRBD2 (5 bases). Trimming cost V 0 bases and J 0 bases, with 9 bases left between them. The CDR3 is 16 amino acids. Germline CDR1 and CDR2: ENHRY and SYGVKD. CDR3 nucleotides: TGTGCCATCAGTGAGTCGTGGACTGGCTCCTACAATGAGCAGTTCTTC. Translated, it gives CAISESWTGSYNEQFF.

In this sample, this clone turned up a few times. This chain connects TRBV10-3 to TRBJ1-1, with unresolved D. V gave up 6 bases and J gave up 5 bases, with 19 bases separating them. Germline CDR1 and CDR2: ENHRY and SYGVKD. CDR3 length: 15 residues. Written as DNA, the CDR3 is TGTGCCATCAGCGAGGCCACCGGGGTTCGGACTGAAGCTTTCTTT. This encodes CAISEATGVRTEAFF.

Details on this clone: Relative to the germline gene, one junction end is altered; a read error may explain this. The chain carries TRBV7-7 and TRBJ2-1; 7 bases are a match to TRBD2. This CDR3 has 16 amino acids. Germline CDR1 reads SSHAT; CDR2 reads FNYEAQ (reference sequence). The CDR3 protein is CASSLAVERGYNEQFF. CDR3 DNA: TGTGCTAGCAGCTTAGCGGTCGAGCGGGGTTACAATGAGCAGTTCTTC. Complete variable domain (other parts from reference TRBV7-7 and TRBJ2-1): GAGVSQSPRYKVTKRGQDVTLRCDPISSHATLYWYQQALGQGPEFLTYFNYEAQPDKSGLPSDRFSAERPEGSISTLTIQRTEQRDSAMYRCASSLAVERGYNEQFFGPGTRLTVL.

This clone was counted a few times. The chain combines TRBV11-2 with TRBJ1-4; D is ambiguous. The CDR3 length is 12 residues. Trimming pared 5 bases from V and 7 bases from J, leaving 8 bases between. The germline gives CDR1 SGHAT, CDR2 FQNNGV. CDR3 coding DNA: TGTGCCAGCAGCCTAGTCCGTGAAAAACTGTTTTTT. Its translation: CASSLVREKLFF.

This clone is a singleton in its sample. The rearrangement links TRBV18 to TRBJ1-1; D perhaps matches TRBD1 (5 bases). Trimming removed 3 bases from V and 4 bases from J, with 9 bases in between. Germline loops: CDR1 KGHSH, CDR2 LQKENI. The CDR3 is made up of 13 amino acids. CDR3 sequence (DNA): TGTGCCAGCTCACCCCAGGGTTTCACTGAAGCTTTCTTT. Its protein product is CASSPQGFTEAFF. Full variable domain (missing parts from reference TRBV18 and TRBJ1-1): NAGVMQNPRHLVRRRGQEARLRCSPMKGHSHVYWYRQLPEEGLKFMVYLQKENIIDESGMPKERFSAEFPKEGPSILRIQQVVRGDSAAYFCASSPQGFTEAFFGQGTRLTVV.

Notes on this clone: Relative to the germline gene, one junction end is altered; a read error may explain this. The rearrangement uses TRBV6-5 and TRBJ2-7, with 9 bases that match TRBD2. CDR3 size: 15 residues. The germline V gene has CDR1 MNHEY and CDR2 SVGAGI. CDR3 protein: CASSLHGAGGREQHF. CDR3 sequence (DNA): TGTGCCAGCAGTCTCCACGGGGCGGGGGGGCGAGAGCAGCACTTC.

This clone was seen just once. The chain uses TRBV29-1 and TRBJ2-3; the match to TRBD2 covers 13 bases. The germline CDR1 and CDR2 sequences are SQVTM and ANQGSEA. The CDR3 has 17 residues. V lost 8 bases, J lost 1 base, and 12 bases stayed unmatched. The DNA for the CDR3 is TGCAGCACTCTGGGGACTAGCGGGGAGCGAGGCACAGATACGCAGTATTTT. This codes for CSTLGTSGERGTDTQYF.

The V gene is TRBV19, the J gene TRBJ2-3; D is unclear. CDR3 size: 11 residues. Trimming removed 8 bases at V and 8 bases at J, with 11 bases between. The germline gives CDR1 LNHDA, CDR2 SQIVND (reference sequence). This chain's CDR3 is CASYSHFTQYF. The CDR3 region has the DNA TGTGCCAGTTACTCTCACTTTACGCAGTATTTT.

The CDR3 region has the DNA TGTGCCAGCAGCTCCCCTCTAGCGGGGGGGAACACCGGGGAGCTGTTTTTT. It specifies CASSSPLAGGNTGELFF. The genes are TRBV13 and TRBJ2-2; 11 bases fit TRBD2. This CDR3 has 17 amino acids. The germline V gene has CDR1 PRHDT and CDR2 FYEKMQ (reference sequence). V gave up 4 bases and J gave up 1 base; unmatched junction bases: 5.

The chain carries TRBV5-1 and TRBJ2-1; TRBD2 aligns across 7 bases. In germline, CDR1 is SGHRS, CDR2 YFSETQ. V lost 2 bases to trimming and J lost 6 bases; unmatched junction nucleotides: 5. CDR3 length equals 14 residues. The DNA of the CDR3 is TGCGCCAGCAGCTTTTCGGGGGAGGGCAATGAGCAGTTCTTC. Translation gives CASSFSGEGNEQFF.

J is TRBJ1-2 and V is TRBV30; D perhaps matches TRBD1 (5 bases). V gave up 4 bases and J gave up 1 base, with 10 bases separating them. This CDR3 has 13 residues. CDR1 and CDR2 from the germline V gene are GTSNPN and SVGIG (reference sequence). The chain's CDR3 is CAWTFRDNYGYTF. DNA for the CDR3: TGTGCCTGGACGTTCAGGGATAACTATGGCTACACCTTC.

CDR3 nucleotide sequence: TGTGCCAGTAGTATAGCCCAGGGTGGGACAGATACGCAGTATTTT. Translating gives CASSIAQGGTDTQYF. The chain joins TRBV19 to TRBJ2-3, with D tentatively TRBD1 (5 bases). Germline V gene data show CDR1 as LNHDA and CDR2 as SQIVND (reference sequence). The germline V and J ends were trimmed by 1 base and 3 bases, with 11 bases remaining between them. The CDR3 runs to 15 residues.

The CDR3 loop reads CASSSTSWNEQFF. Written as DNA, the CDR3 is TGTGCCAGCAGCTCCACATCTTGGAATGAGCAGTTCTTC. This sequence joins TRBV7-2 and TRBJ2-1; D call uncertain. The CDR3 runs 13 residues. Trimming took off 4 bases at V and 7 bases at J, with 11 bases between the two ends. The V gene's germline CDR1 is SGHTA and CDR2 FQGNSA.

Worth noting for this clone: This CDR3 is also generated by other DNA sequences in the sample. This chain connects TRBV27 to TRBJ2-7, with 11 bases that match TRBD1. V was clipped by 3 bases and J by 3 bases; unmatched bases: 1. This CDR3 spans 14 amino acids. The V gene's germline CDR1 is MNHEY and CDR2 SMNVEV (reference sequence). The CDR3 region has the DNA TGTGCCAGCAGTTTCGGGACAGGGGGCTACGAGCAGTACTTC. Its protein product is CASSFGTGGYEQYF.

The rearrangement joins TRBV5-1 to TRBJ1-6, with 9 nucleotides matching TRBD1. Trimming took 0 bases from V and 3 from J; bases not matched to a gene: 4. CDR3 length: 17 residues. CDR1 is SGHRS, CDR2 YFSETQ, per germline. In nucleotides, the CDR3 is TGCGCCAGCAGCTTGGCGGGGACAGGGCGCTATAATTCACCCCTCCACTTT. It encodes CASSLAGTGRYNSPLHF.

V is TRBV2 and J is TRBJ2-7, with 8 bases that match TRBD2. The CDR3 runs 15 residues. The J segment lost 2 bases and the V segment lost 1 base, leaving 4 bases of the junction unmatched. The germline CDR1 and CDR2 sequences are SNHLY and FYNNEI. CDR3: CASSEGSGGPYEQYF. In DNA form, the CDR3 reads TGTGCCAGCAGTGAAGGCAGCGGGGGACCCTACGAGCAGTACTTC.

This chain connects TRBV7-2 to TRBJ2-7, with TRBD2 matching 7 bases. Germline loops: CDR1 SGHTA, CDR2 FQGNSA. V lost 5 bases, J lost 2 bases, and 9 bases stayed unmatched. The CDR3 runs to 15 residues. The CDR3 bases are TGTGCCAGCAGCCCTCAGCGGGGTGTAACCTACGAGCAGTACTTC. Protein product: CASSPQRGVTYEQYF. The full variable domain, completed using reference TRBV7-2 and TRBJ2-7, is GAGVSQSPSNKVTEKGKDVELRCDPISGHTALYWYRQSLGQGLEFLIYFQGNSAPDKSGLPSDRFSAERTGGSVSTLTIQRTQQEDSAVYLCASSPQRGVTYEQYFGPGTRLTVT.